This T cell receptor (beta chain) was recorded in a study of T cell responses to AZD1222 COVID-19 vaccine. This clone came up once. Its antigen is not identified. Study-level points and caveats: Repertoires were collected only later (after the peak T cell response had occurred). Nearly half of the spike-specific TCRs reportedly recognize variant regions that carry no mutations. There were mostly white British donors and more females than males, and clonal diversity was possibly underestimated.

Profiling relied on immunoSEQ multiplex PCR, and the TCRdb table lists in-frame clones only, not all of them. Seen here are fewer than 120,000 clones, about 95% observed once, and the top ten hold about 3.1%. The CDR3 has 14 residues. V shed 4 bases and J shed 4 bases, with 13 bases lying between them. Germline CDR1 and CDR2: SGHAT and FQNNGV. The chain joins TRBV11-2 to TRBJ2-5; maybe TRBD1 (5 bases). Sample: peripheral blood, taken 28 days after the second AZD1222 dose. The receptor's source is an adult who received the AZD1222 COVID-19 vaccine. As DNA, the CDR3 is TGTGCCAGCAGCTCCGATATGGGGCGAGAGACCCAGTACTTC. This sequence encodes CASSSDMGRETQYF. The full variable domain, completed using reference TRBV11-2 and TRBJ2-5, is EAGVAQSPRYKIIEKRQSVAFWCNPISGHATLYWYQQILGQGPKLLIQFQNNGVVDDSQLPKDRFSAERLKGVDSTLKIQPAKLEDSAVYLCASSSDMGRETQYFGPGTRLLVL.